This T cell receptor (beta chain) was identified in a study of blood T cell repertoires in COVID-19. Background on the study: The United States, Italy and Spain were the sources of the acute and convalescent COVID-19 samples.

V was cut by 5 bases and J by 3 bases, with 4 bases left in between. Looked up from germline, CDR1 is SGHTA and CDR2 is FQGNSA. CDR3 length: 11 amino acids. Per the original methods: Reference gene primer amplification gave estimated nucleated cell counts. Using immunoSEQ multiplex PCR, the repertoire was profiled, and TCRdb retains in-frame clones only, with some absent. D and trimming were read from the DNA, whereas the V and J calls and clone size are those reported in that table. The sample lists roughly 260,000 clones, about 89% occurring once. Sample: peripheral blood. The chain couples TRBV7-2 to TRBJ1-1; no definite D call. The sequence was obtained from a man in his forties who had recovered from COVID-19. The CDR3 protein is CASSLYTEAFF. CDR3 coding DNA: TGTGCCAGCAGCCTGTACACTGAAGCTTTCTTT.